These 21 T cell receptor beta chains were sequenced from one sample in a study of a mutant IDH1 vaccine in newly diagnosed glioma. The sample's time point: week 47, end of study. A 20-mer mutant IDH1 peptide at 300 ug was injected subcutaneously with topical imiquimod. No antigen has been identified for these receptors. Measured with immunoSEQ multiplex PCR; TCRdb has only the in-frame clones, and not every one. The data show tens of thousands of clones, around four fifths seen once. Here the sequenced sample was PBMCs, taken from a glioma patient whose treatment included an IDH1 peptide vaccine. These receptors were collected from a man aged 35 to 55 with glioma.

The chain uses TRBV28 and TRBJ2-3; D uncertain. Trimming took off 3 bases at V and 1 base at J, with 11 bases between the two ends. This CDR3 has 15 residues. Germline CDR1 reads MDHEN; CDR2 reads SYDVKM. CDR3 sequence reads: CASSFGGWGTDTQYF. CDR3 nucleotide sequence: TGTGCCAGCAGTTTCGGTGGGTGGGGCACAGATACGCAGTATTTT.

The V and J genes are TRBV2 and TRBJ1-1; D ambiguous. V was cut by 2 bases and J by 3 bases, with 16 bases left in between. Germline CDR1 and CDR2: SNHLY and FYNNEI. The CDR3 is 16 residues long. CDR3 nucleotides: TGTGCCAGCAGTGAAAATTACGGTCAACTTTACACTGAAGCTTTCTTT. This codes for CASSENYGQLYTEAFF. Looking up the rest from reference TRBV2 and TRBJ1-1 gives the full variable domain: EPEVTQTPSHQVTQMGQEVILRCVPISNHLYFYWYRQILGQKVEFLVSFYNNEISEKSEIFDDQFSVERPDGSNFTLKIRSTKLEDSAMYFCASSENYGQLYTEAFFGQGTRLTVV.

The chain employs TRBV27 and TRBJ1-5; TRBD1 might be the D (5 bases). V was pared by 5 bases and J by 4 bases, with 21 bases between. The germline gives CDR1 MNHEY, CDR2 SMNVEV (reference sequence). This CDR3 has 17 residues. CDR3 loop: CASSLTSSLRGNQPQHF. CDR3 in DNA: TGTGCCAGCAGTCTAACCTCTAGCTTGAGGGGAAATCAGCCCCAGCATTTT.

The chain uses TRBV7-9 and TRBJ2-1; no clear D. Trimming took 7 bases from V and 12 from J, leaving 16 bases between them. The CDR3 spans 12 residues. The germline gives CDR1 SEHNR, CDR2 FQNEAQ (reference sequence). The chain's CDR3 is CASTNKTLTQFF. CDR3 bases: TGTGCCAGCACCAACAAGACATTGACGCAGTTCTTC.

This chain links TRBV4-2 with TRBJ1-2; D remains ambiguous. Per the germline V gene, CDR1 is LGHNA and CDR2 is YNFKEQ. CDR3 length: 13 residues. V lost 1 base and J 5 bases, leaving 8 bases between the germline ends. CDR3 amino acids: CASSQVSEYGYTF. CDR3 sequence (DNA): TGTGCCAGCAGCCAAGTTTCAGAGTATGGCTACACCTTC.

V usage is TRBV30 and J usage is TRBJ2-7; no clear D gene. Between the trimmed V and J ends, which lost 0 bases and 4 bases, there was a span of 4 bases. This CDR3 has 11 amino acids. The germline V gene encodes CDR1 GTSNPN and CDR2 SVGIG (reference sequence). CDR3 sequence: CAWSVGYEQYF. The CDR3 DNA follows: TGTGCCTGGAGTGTGGGATACGAGCAGTACTTC.

This chain connects TRBV10-3 to TRBJ1-6; D may be TRBD1 (5 bases). CDR3 length equals 13 residues. The V gene lost 7 bases and the J gene lost 10 bases, with 14 bases spanning the gap. In germline, CDR1 is ENHRY, CDR2 SYGVKD. CDR3 coding DNA: TGTGCCATCACGAACGGGGGAGGGTCACCCCTCCACTTT. Its translation: CAITNGGGSPLHF.

This sequence joins TRBV28 and TRBJ1-5, with a weak D call TRBD1 (6 bases). The CDR3 has 18 residues. Germline loops: CDR1 MDHEN, CDR2 SYDVKM. V lost 7 bases and J 0 bases, leaving 22 bases between the germline ends. CDR3 DNA: TGTGCCAGCACCCTATCGGGACAAGGGACGTATAGCAATCAGCCCCAGCATTTT. Its translation: CASTLSGQGTYSNQPQHF.

The rearrangement joins TRBV5-4 to TRBJ2-1; 16 positions match TRBD2. Germline CDR1 and CDR2: SGHNT and YYREEE (reference sequence). The CDR3 is 16 amino acids. V lost 3 bases to trimming and J lost 8 bases; unmatched junction nucleotides: 5. Here the CDR3 reads CASSWGTSGRADEQFF. The DNA of the CDR3 is TGTGCCAGCAGCTGGGGGACTAGCGGGAGGGCCGATGAGCAGTTCTTC. The full variable domain, completed using reference TRBV5-4 and TRBJ2-1, is ETGVTQSPTHLIKTRGQQVTLRCSSQSGHNTVSWYQQALGQGPQFIFQYYREEENGRGNFPPRFSGLQFPNYSSELNVNALELDDSALYLCASSWGTSGRADEQFFGPGTRLTVL.

The rearrangement uses TRBV4-3 and TRBJ2-1; TRBD1 or TRBD2 may be the D gene (5 bases each). From germline, CDR1 is LGHNA and CDR2 YSLEER. This CDR3 contains 17 residues. V was clipped by 0 bases and J by 0 bases, with 12 bases between them. The CDR3 is CASSQDVPGSSYNEQFF. The CDR3 nucleotides read TGCGCCAGCAGCCAAGATGTCCCAGGGAGCTCCTACAATGAGCAGTTCTTC.

CDR3 coding DNA: TGTGCCAGTAGTATTCTCGGACAGGGGAGTAACTCACCCCTCCACTTT. Its translation: CASSILGQGSNSPLHF. This chain connects TRBV19 to TRBJ1-6; 9 bases align to TRBD1. Germline CDR1 LNHDA, CDR2 SQIVND (reference sequence). Trimming took 3 bases from V and 10 from J; bases not matched to a gene: 10. The CDR3 has 16 amino acids.

The chain joins TRBV4-2 to TRBJ2-5; 11 bases agree with TRBD1. V gave up 0 bases and J gave up 4 bases; unmatched junction bases: 7. Germline V lookup: CDR1 LGHNA, CDR2 YNFKEQ. The length of the CDR3 is 17 residues. CDR3 coding DNA: TGTGCCAGCAGCCAAGATGCAGGACAGGGGGCTCGAGAGACCCAGTACTTC. The encoded protein is CASSQDAGQGARETQYF.

This rearrangement joins TRBV2 to TRBJ2-7; 8 bases are shared with TRBD1. V dropped 6 bases and J dropped 5; count of bases not matched to a gene: 12. The CDR3 sequence is 15 residues long. Germline values: CDR1 SNHLY, CDR2 FYNNEI. Here the CDR3 reads CASRPGPGGGNEQYF. The CDR3 DNA sequence: TGTGCCAGCAGACCAGGGCCAGGGGGCGGGAACGAGCAGTACTTC.

The V call is TRBV4-3, the J call TRBJ2-3; D is ambiguous. Germline V lookup: CDR1 LGHNA, CDR2 YSLEER. V shed 3 bases and J shed 9 bases, with 13 bases lying between them. The CDR3 contains 13 residues. The DNA for the CDR3 is TGCGCCAGCAGCCAGACTTTAACGAGCACGCAGTATTTT. Its protein is CASSQTLTSTQYF.

The rearrangement uses TRBV10-2 and TRBJ2-7, with TRBD1 identical over 8 bases. The CDR3 length is 12 residues. Germline assignment: CDR1 WSHSY and CDR2 SAAADI. V shed 6 bases and J 5 bases; nucleotides not matched to a gene: 3. CDR3 sequence (DNA): TGCGCCAGCAGCCTGACAGGGGACGAGCAGTACTTC. It yields the protein CASSLTGDEQYF.

This chain connects TRBV19 to TRBJ2-2, with TRBD1 matching 10 bases. The V segment lost 5 bases and the J segment 5 bases; nucleotides outside the gene matches: 8. The V gene's germline CDR1 is LNHDA and CDR2 SQIVND (reference sequence). The CDR3 is made up of 16 amino acids. CDR3 DNA: TGTGCCAGTAGTTTGCTGACAGGGGGCGGGACCGGGGAGCTGTTTTTT. Translating it yields CASSLLTGGGTGELFF.

In DNA, the CDR3 is TGTGCCAGCAGCTTGGGAAAAGGATGGTACAATGAGCAGTTCTTC. Protein sequence: CASSLGKGWYNEQFF. The V gene is TRBV5-6, the J gene TRBJ2-1; D not certain. The germline V and J ends were trimmed by 0 bases and 4 bases, with 11 bases remaining between them. The germline gives CDR1 SGHDT, CDR2 YYEEEE. The CDR3 is 15 amino acids.

The gene calls are TRBV9 and TRBJ2-3; TRBD2 agrees at 7 bases. The CDR3 has 15 amino acids. The germline CDR1 and CDR2 sequences are SGDLS and YYNGEE. Trimming at V came to 4 bases and at J to 1 base, leaving 6 bases not matched to a gene. The CDR3 DNA reads TGTGCCAGCAGCATGCGGACTAGTGGCACAGATACGCAGTATTTT. Amino acid sequence: CASSMRTSGTDTQYF.

The V call is TRBV19, the J call TRBJ2-1; 16 positions match TRBD2. The CDR3 runs to 15 residues. Trimming removed 6 bases from V and 9 bases from J; junction bases left unmatched: 5. In germline, CDR1 is LNHDA, CDR2 SQIVND (reference sequence). CDR3 coding DNA: TGTGCCAGTAGGGGACTAGCGGGGGGGCCTGGTGAGCAGTTCTTC. Amino acid sequence: CASRGLAGGPGEQFF.

This sequence joins TRBV2 and TRBJ2-7; D may be TRBD1 or TRBD2 (6 bases each). Germline V gene sequence: CDR1 SNHLY, CDR2 FYNNEI. V was pared by 6 bases and J by 2 bases, with 14 bases between. CDR3 length: 14 amino acids. CDR3 DNA sequence: TGTGCCAGCAGGGGGGGCCGGCTGACCTACGAGCAGTACTTC. This codes for CASRGGRLTYEQYF.

This chain links TRBV9 with TRBJ1-5, with D unclear. Germline V lookup: CDR1 SGDLS, CDR2 YYNGEE. With 4 bases removed from V and 4 bases from J, the gap between germline ends came to 9 bases. There are 13 residues in the CDR3. The CDR3 loop reads CASSIDGNQPQHF. The CDR3 DNA reads TGTGCCAGCAGCATCGACGGGAATCAGCCCCAGCATTTT.